Listed here are 28 T cell receptor beta chains from one sample, sequenced in a study of T-cell reconstitution after alpha-beta-depleted transplantation in children. It was with unique molecular identifiers that the TCRbeta library was prepared. TCRdb reanalysed the PCR reads using MiXCR and keeps one entry per CDR3 protein. The data show about 340,000 distinct CDR3 sequences, 10% seen once. Sequenced here: PBMCs from the stem cell graft donor, sampled from the stem cell graft. Every receptor here comes from a human donor who donated a stem cell graft to a child with acute lymphoblastic leukemia.

This rearrangement joins TRBV20-1 to TRBJ1-1; TRBD1 matches 8 bases. V lost 4 bases to trimming and J lost 1 base; unmatched junction nucleotides: 14. This CDR3 comprises 17 residues. Germline V gives CDR1 DFQATT, CDR2 SNEGSKA (reference sequence). The CDR3 region has the DNA TGCAGTGCTAAATTACCCGGACAGGGTCTGGGGAACACTGAAGCTTTCTTT. This gives the protein CSAKLPGQGLGNTEAFF.

The rearrangement links TRBV5-5 to TRBJ2-7; 8 nucleotides agree with TRBD2. Trimming at V came to 4 bases and at J to 5 bases, leaving 8 bases not matched to a gene. The germline gives CDR1 SGHKS, CDR2 YYEKEE (reference sequence). The CDR3 contains 14 residues. DNA for the CDR3: TGTGCCAGCAGCCTCCAGGGACTAGACCACGAGCAGTACTTC. Protein sequence: CASSLQGLDHEQYF.

Comments on this clonotype: Relative to the germline gene, one junction end is altered; a read error may explain this. The rearrangement joins TRBV12-3 or TRBV12-4 to TRBJ2-7; 9 nucleotides line up with TRBD1. The CDR3 consists of 11 residues. CDR3 sequence reads: CASSERDRAFF. CDR3 in DNA: TGTGCCAGCAGTGAACGGGACAGGGCTTTCTTC.

This clonotype was seen more than once but under ten times. The chain employs TRBV28 and TRBJ2-7; 10 positions match TRBD1. The CDR3 is made up of 12 amino acids. V shed 11 bases, J shed 3 bases, and the junction held 4 bases outside the gene matches. Per germline, CDR1 MDHEN and CDR2 SYDVKM. The CDR3 is CAARDRGYEQYF. In DNA form, the CDR3 reads TGTGCCGCCCGGGACAGGGGCTACGAGCAGTACTTC.

The chain couples TRBV5-1 to TRBJ2-7; 10 nucleotides match TRBD2. Germline values: CDR1 SGHRS, CDR2 YFSETQ. CDR3 length: 17 amino acids. V trimming: 9 bases; J trimming: 3 bases; junction bases outside the gene matches: 18. The CDR3 DNA follows: TGCGCCACCTCGGATACCGTCTTACTAGCGGGAAACTACGAGCAGTACTTC. It encodes CATSDTVLLAGNYEQYF.

V usage is TRBV5-5 and J usage is TRBJ2-5; D unresolved. This CDR3 region has 13 residues. V dropped 0 bases and J dropped 4 bases, with 7 bases sitting between them. CDR1 is SGHKS and CDR2 is YYEKEE in the germline V gene (reference sequence). The DNA of the CDR3 is TGTGCCAGCAGCTTGGCCTTTGGAGAGACCCAGTACTTC. Translated: CASSLAFGETQYF. Full variable domain (outside the CDR3, taken from reference TRBV5-5 and TRBJ2-5): DAGVTQSPTHLIKTRGQQVTLRCSPISGHKSVSWYQQVLGQGPQFIFQYYEKEERGRGNFPDRFSARQFPNYSSELNVNALLLGDSALYLCASSLAFGETQYFGPGTRLLVL.

Concerning this clonotype: Germline and junction disagree at one end, which may indicate a read error. The rearrangement joins TRBV20-1 to TRBJ2-7, with D uncertain. The CDR3 sequence is 17 residues long. The germline V gene encodes CDR1 DFQATT and CDR2 SNEGSKA (reference sequence). The CDR3 sequence is CCAPPKSRPRYNYEQYF. DNA for the CDR3: TGCTGTGCTCCCCCCAAGTCGAGGCCCAGATACAACTACGAGCAGTACTTC.

This clonotype was counted only a few times. The chain links TRBV7-3 to TRBJ2-5; D remains ambiguous. The ends were cut back, 0 bases at V and 5 bases at J, with 7 bases in the middle. The CDR3 covers 13 residues. The germline V gene has CDR1 SGHTA and CDR2 FQGTGA. CDR3 nucleotides: TGTGCCAGCAGCTTAACGCGTGCGGAGACCCAGTACTTC. Its translation: CASSLTRAETQYF.

A few counts support this clonotype. The chain is built from TRBV5-6 and TRBJ1-5; TRBD1 aligns across 7 bases. V gave up 4 bases and J gave up 6 bases; unmatched junction bases: 4. The CDR3 is 13 residues long. The germline V gene has CDR1 SGHDT and CDR2 YYEEEE. The CDR3 nucleotides are TGTGCCAGCAGCCAGGGGGGGCGTCAGCCCCAGCATTTT. It encodes CASSQGGRQPQHF.

V gene TRBV15 combines with J gene TRBJ1-2; D is possibly TRBD1 (5 bases). The CDR3 contains 13 residues. Germline V lookup: CDR1 LNHNV, CDR2 YYDKDF (reference sequence). Trimming took off 3 bases at V and 9 bases at J, with 14 bases between the two ends. CDR3 coding DNA: TGTGCCACCAGCAGTGGGCGGGGGTTTAGCTACACCTTC. Amino acids: CATSSGRGFSYTF.

This clonotype was observed a handful of times. The chain is built from TRBV15 and TRBJ2-3, with D hard to call. Trimming removed 5 bases at V and 1 base at J, with 13 bases between. Looked up from germline, CDR1 is LNHNV and CDR2 is YYDKDF (reference sequence). The CDR3 consists of 15 residues. The CDR3 region is CATSPLQRGTDTQYF. Written as DNA, the CDR3 is TGTGCCACCAGCCCACTTCAGAGAGGCACAGATACGCAGTATTTT. The full variable domain, in which reference TRBV15 and TRBJ2-3 provide the parts outside the CDR3, is DAMVIQNPRYQVTQFGKPVTLSCSQTLNHNVMYWYQQKSSQAPKLLFHYYDKDFNNEADTPDNFQSRRPNTSFCFLDIRSPGLGDTAMYLCATSPLQRGTDTQYFGPGTRLTVL.

There are many counts of this clonotype. V and J are TRBV20-1 and TRBJ2-1, with TRBD2 matching 9 bases. The junction had 7 bases not matched to a gene; V was cut back by 3 bases and J by 4 bases. Germline V gene data show CDR1 as DFQATT and CDR2 as SNEGSKA (reference sequence). This CDR3 is 15 amino acids long. CDR3 coding DNA: TGCAGTGCTAGCCCTCTAGCGGGGCGTTACAATGAGCAGTTCTTC. Protein: CSASPLAGRYNEQFF.

This chain uses TRBV6-5 with TRBJ2-5, with 7 bases aligning to TRBD2. The J segment lost 3 bases and the V segment lost 0 bases, leaving 4 bases of the junction unmatched. The V gene's germline CDR1 is MNHEY and CDR2 SVGAGI. The CDR3 is 15 residues long. CDR3 residues: CASSYSASGKETQYF. CDR3 nucleotide sequence: TGTGCCAGCAGTTACTCGGCTAGCGGAAAAGAGACCCAGTACTTC.

Only a few counts were recorded for this clonotype. J is TRBJ2-7 and V is TRBV6-4, with 13 bases lining up with TRBD2. V lost 6 bases and J lost 0; bases outside the gene matches: 14. The germline V gene has CDR1 MRHNA and CDR2 SNTAGT. This CDR3 comprises 19 residues. CDR3: CASSDDLGTSGISSYEQYF. As DNA, the CDR3 is TGTGCCAGCAGCGACGACCTCGGGACTAGCGGGATAAGCTCCTACGAGCAGTACTTC.

The chain employs TRBV20-1 and TRBJ2-1, with D perhaps assigned TRBD1 or TRBD2 (6 bases each). Germline CDR1 and CDR2: DFQATT and SNEGSKA (reference sequence). This CDR3 region has 12 residues. Trimming took off 0 bases at V and 10 bases at J, with 10 bases between the two ends. CDR3 DNA sequence: TGCAGTGCTAGAGAAGGGGGGTGGGAGCAGTTCTTC. It translates to CSAREGGWEQFF.

In its sample, this clonotype was seen many times. The chain uses TRBV27 and TRBJ2-2; D is ambiguous. V was trimmed by 2 bases and J by 3 bases, leaving 4 bases between them. This CDR3 is built from 13 residues. Germline V gene lookup returns CDR1 MNHEY and CDR2 SMNVEV (reference sequence). As DNA, the CDR3 is TGTGCCAGCAGTTTAGGGTACACCGGGGAGCTGTTTTTT. It is translated as CASSLGYTGELFF.

This clonotype was detected a few times. The chain combines TRBV3-1 with TRBJ2-2, with 9 bases fitting TRBD2. The CDR3 sequence is 18 residues long. Per germline, CDR1 LGHDT and CDR2 YNNKEL (reference sequence). The V gene end was trimmed by 4 bases and the J gene end by 5 bases; junction bases not matched to a gene: 14. The CDR3: CASSPWGSGGPGTGELFF. The CDR3 nucleotides read TGTGCCAGCAGCCCCTGGGGTAGCGGGGGACCCGGGACCGGGGAGCTGTTTTTT.

This clonotype came up many times. The chain joins TRBV29-1 to TRBJ2-7; a weak D match, TRBD2 (5 bases). There are 11 residues in the CDR3. Germline V gene data show CDR1 as SQVTM and CDR2 as ANQGSEA. Trimming cost V 5 bases and J 4 bases, with 9 bases left between them. The CDR3 bases are TGCAGCGTTCCCGAGGGATACGAGCAGTACTTC. Residues: CSVPEGYEQYF.

The sample holds a few counts of this clonotype. The chain is built from TRBV4-3 and TRBJ2-1; 11 positions match TRBD2. With V trimmed by 0 bases and J by 2 bases, 0 bases remained unmatched. Germline V lookup: CDR1 LGHNA, CDR2 YSLEER. The CDR3 consists of 16 residues. CDR3 nucleotide sequence: TGCGCCAGCAGCCAAGAGGGACTAGCGGCCTACAATGAGCAGTTCTTC. Residues: CASSQEGLAAYNEQFF.

The rearrangement joins TRBV5-1 to TRBJ2-1; 13 bases line up with TRBD2. Unmatched junction bases numbered 4, after V lost 0 bases and J lost 4 bases. The CDR3 is made up of 17 amino acids. CDR1 and CDR2 (germline): SGHRS, YFSETQ. This chain's CDR3 is CASSLGTSGSLYNEQFF. For the CDR3, the DNA is TGCGCCAGCAGCTTGGGGACTAGCGGGAGCCTTTACAATGAGCAGTTCTTC.

The rearrangement links TRBV5-6 to TRBJ2-7; D is uncertain. Looked up from germline, CDR1 is SGHDT and CDR2 is YYEEEE. V was cut by 0 bases and J by 2 bases, with 9 bases left in between. CDR3 length: 14 amino acids. CDR3 in DNA: TGTGCCAGCAGCTTGGCGGCCACCCCCTACGAGCAGTACTTC. Its protein is CASSLAATPYEQYF.

This clonotype was detected many times. V usage is TRBV5-5 and J usage is TRBJ2-5, with D possibly TRBD2 on 6 matching bases. This CDR3 has 14 amino acids. Trimming took 1 base from V and 5 from J, leaving 12 bases between them. Germline V gene lookup returns CDR1 SGHKS and CDR2 YYEKEE (reference sequence). CDR3 coding DNA: TGTGCCAGCAGCTTGCCGGGAGAGGGGGAGACCCAGTACTTC. This translates into CASSLPGEGETQYF.

This clonotype showed up just a few times. This sequence joins TRBV6-2 or TRBV6-3 and TRBJ1-5; D is unclear. V shed 6 bases and J shed 0 bases, with 9 bases lying between them. This CDR3 is 14 amino acids long. Per the germline V gene, CDR1 is MNHEY and CDR2 is SVGEGT. The CDR3 sequence is CASRDPGSNQPQHF. The CDR3 DNA follows: TGTGCCAGCAGGGACCCGGGTAGCAATCAGCCCCAGCATTTT.

This clonotype was seen more than once but under ten times. The rearrangement joins TRBV12-3 or TRBV12-4 to TRBJ2-3; 12 nucleotides match TRBD2. Trimming cost V 0 bases and J 7 bases; bases outside gene matches: 8. CDR3 length equals 17 residues. The DNA of the CDR3 is TGTGCCAGCAGTTTAGCGATGACTAGCGGGAGCGGGAATACGCAGTATTTT. It translates to CASSLAMTSGSGNTQYF.

This clonotype was recorded a few times. V and J are TRBV20-1 and TRBJ2-5, with TRBD2 matching 8 bases. The CDR3 loop spans 14 amino acids. Germline V CDR1 and CDR2: DFQATT, SNEGSKA (reference sequence). V was pared by 6 bases and J by 4 bases, with 10 bases of the junction left unmatched. The CDR3 region has the DNA TGCAGTGCCCTCCGCGGGACTAGGAGAGAGACCCAGTACTTC. This sequence encodes CSALRGTRRETQYF.

This clonotype occurred a few times. The chain has TRBV3-1 and TRBJ1-1; 12 bases are a match to TRBD1. CDR1 LGHDT and CDR2 YNNKEL come from the germline V gene (reference sequence). CDR3 size: 15 residues. The ends lost 4 bases at V and 4 bases at J; junction bases unmatched: 4. The CDR3 DNA reads as TGTGCCAGCAGCCCTGGGACAGGGGGCCGCACTGAAGCTTTCTTT. This gives the protein CASSPGTGGRTEAFF.

The sample holds a few counts of this clonotype. The chain links TRBV2 to TRBJ1-2, with D unclear. This CDR3 contains 13 residues. Trimming stripped 6 bases from V and 8 bases from J, with 16 bases between. The germline V gene has CDR1 SNHLY and CDR2 FYNNEI. The CDR3 sequence is CASSGRVLGGYTF. The CDR3 coding sequence is TGTGCCAGCAGCGGACGGGTTTTGGGCGGCTACACCTTC.

This chain uses TRBV10-3 with TRBJ2-5; D perhaps matches TRBD2 (6 bases). The CDR3 has 16 amino acids. Germline V gene lookup returns CDR1 ENHRY and CDR2 SYGVKD. V lost 0 bases to trimming and J lost 2 bases, with 13 bases between them. The chain's CDR3 is CAISESEGTGQETQYF. CDR3 nucleotides: TGTGCCATCAGTGAGTCGGAGGGTACCGGACAAGAGACCCAGTACTTC.